Listed below are T cell receptor beta chains from one sample, sequenced in a study of T cells after yellow fever vaccination. TCRdb called the 5' RACE reads again in MiXCR, with one record for every CDR3 protein. The data contain nearly 350,000 distinct CDR3 sequences, roughly 8.4% of them singletons. Source: PBMCs, taken more than 35 days after the first yellow fever vaccination. The origin of the receptors is a man between 18 and 29 years old who received the YFV17D yellow fever vaccine. The CDR3 runs from the conserved cysteine through the conserved F or W. D genes are given only for firm matches. Expanded clones get a size class; other rows say once, few or many, or leave the size out.

V gene	J gene	clone size	D gene	CDR3 DNA	CDR3 protein
TRBV30	TRBJ2-2	many	.	TGTGCCTGGAGCGTGGCCGGGGAGCTGTTTTTT	CAWSVAGELFF
TRBV20-1	TRBJ1-5	.	.	TGCAGTGCTCCGACAGACCCTTATAGCAATCAGCCCCAGCATTTT	CSAPTDPYSNQPQHF
TRBV10-1	TRBJ2-7	.	.	TGCGCCAGCAGTGTTGCCAGGGTAGGTGAGCAGTACTTC	CASSVARVGEQYF
TRBV14	TRBJ2-5	many	TRBD1	TGTGCCAGCAGCCAAGGGGGACAGCAAGAGACCCAGTACTTC	CASSQGGQQETQYF
TRBV7-8	TRBJ1-4	few	TRBD1	TGTGCCAGCAGCCGCCGGGACAGACGTAATGAAAAACTGTTTTTT	CASSRRDRRNEKLFF
TRBV12-3/TRBV12-4	TRBJ2-2	many	TRBD2	TGTGCCAGCAGTCCGAGGGGAGGGAATACCGGGGAGCTGTTTTTT	CASSPRGGNTGELFF
TRBV5-8	TRBJ2-4	few	.	TGTGCCAGCAGCCCCCGACTCATAGCCAAAAACATTCAGTACTTC	CASSPRLIAKNIQYF
TRBV12-3/TRBV12-4	TRBJ2-7	.	.	TGTGCCAGCGCCAGTTTATCGTACGAGCAGTACTTC	CASASLSYEQYF
TRBV5-1	TRBJ2-3	few	TRBD1	TGCGCCAGCAGCTTAAAAGTGACAGGGTCCACAGATACGCAGTATTTT	CASSLKVTGSTDTQYF
TRBV4-3	TRBJ2-7	.	.	TGCGCCAGCAGCCAAGAGACGTGGGGGGAGCAGTACTTC	CASSQETWGEQYF
TRBV7-9	TRBJ2-1	.	TRBD2	TGTGCCAGCAGCTTATGGACTAGGACGTACAATGAGCAGTTCTTC	CASSLWTRTYNEQFF
TRBV10-3	TRBJ2-5	.	TRBD1	TGTGCCATCAGTGAGTCGAGGGAAGGCAGGGGGCTGATCGGGACCCAGTACTTC	CAISESREGRGLIGTQYF
TRBV3-1	TRBJ2-3	.	TRBD2	TGTGCCAGCAGACACGGAGCTAGCGGAGATACGCAGTATTTT	CASRHGASGDTQYF
TRBV5-4	TRBJ2-1	few	.	TGTGCCAGCAGCTTGGAAGTTGAATCCTACAATGAGCAGTTCTTC	CASSLEVESYNEQFF
TRBV7-9	TRBJ2-7	few	TRBD1	TGTGCCAGCAGCTCAAAGCCGGGACAGGGTCCCTACGAGCAGTACTTC	CASSSKPGQGPYEQYF
TRBV15	TRBJ2-7	.	.	TGTGCCACCAGCAGAGAAGGGACCGATGTATACGAGCAGTACTTC	CATSREGTDVYEQYF
TRBV12-3/TRBV12-4	TRBJ1-1	medium-sized	TRBD1	TGTGCCAGCAGTTTTCTTAGGGGCGGGACAGGGGATCTCGTGAACACTGAAGCTTTCTTT	CASSFLRGGTGDLVNTEAFF
TRBV5-1	TRBJ1-2	.	TRBD1	TGCGCCAGCAGCTTGACAGGGGGTAGTATGTATGGCTACACCTTC	CASSLTGGSMYGYTF
TRBV3-1	TRBJ2-4	.	.	TGTGCCAGCAGCCCGAGGCAGGTCCCCCCGGGGAACATTCAGTACTTC	CASSPRQVPPGNIQYF
TRBV24-1	TRBJ2-5	.	.	TGTGCCACCAGTGATTTTTGGCAGGGGACGGAGACCCAGTACTTC	CATSDFWQGTETQYF
TRBV7-2	TRBJ1-2	many	.	TGTGCCAGCAGCTCCCCCTATGGCTACACCTTC	CASSSPYGYTF
TRBV5-4	TRBJ2-3	.	.	TGTGCCAGCAGCTTGGAAGGGGCCACAGATACGCAGTATTTT	CASSLEGATDTQYF
TRBV14	TRBJ1-6	few	.	TGTGCCAGCAGCCAAGGGGTTCCTTCACCCCTCCACTTT	CASSQGVPSPLHF
TRBV5-1	TRBJ1-4	.	.	TGCGCCAGCAGCTTTTTCGTTGGGGAAAAACTGTTTTTT	CASSFFVGEKLFF
TRBV7-2	TRBJ2-7	.	.	TGTGCCAGCAGCCTCAGGGGTGGGCAGGACTACGAGCAGTACTTC	CASSLRGGQDYEQYF
TRBV4-1	TRBJ1-4	.	.	TGCGCCAGCAGCCAGACCTCCCGTGTAAACGGCTATGAAAAACTGTTTTTT	CASSQTSRVNGYEKLFF
TRBV5-8	TRBJ2-3	.	TRBD2	TGTGCCAGCAGCTTCGGGACTAGCTCAGATACGCAGTATTTT	CASSFGTSSDTQYF
TRBV5-4	TRBJ2-1	few	.	TGTGCCAGCAGGGAAGCACTTCGCTCCGATGAGCAGTTCTTC	CASREALRSDEQFF
TRBV11-2	TRBJ2-5	.	.	TGTGCCAGCAGCTTAGGTCGACTAGTTGGCCGAGGAGAGACCCAGTACTTC	CASSLGRLVGRGETQYF
TRBV12-5	TRBJ2-4	.	.	TGTGCTAGTGGTTTGGTTGTAGGGGCCGGGGACATTCAGTACTTC	CASGLVVGAGDIQYF
TRBV5-6	TRBJ1-1	many	TRBD1	TGTGCCAGCAGCTGGGGACAGATGAACACTGAAGCTTTCTTT	CASSWGQMNTEAFF
TRBV5-4	TRBJ1-5	few	.	TGTGCCAGCAGCTTGGCACAAAGAAGCAATCAGCCCCAGCATTTT	CASSLAQRSNQPQHF
TRBV7-3	TRBJ2-5	few	.	TGTGCCAGCAGCTTAATGGCGGCTGGGGAGACCCAGTACTTC	CASSLMAAGETQYF
TRBV6-1	TRBJ1-6	.	TRBD1	TGTGCCAGCAGTCCCCAAGGGACAGGGAGCTCCTATAATTCACCCCTCCACTTT	CASSPQGTGSSYNSPLHF
TRBV12-3/TRBV12-4	TRBJ2-7	.	.	TGTGCCAGCAGCTCGATTCGGGGATCCGAGCAGTACTTC	CASSSIRGSEQYF
TRBV5-1	TRBJ2-2	.	.	TGCGCCAGCAGCTTGGCCCCGGGAACGGGTACCGGGGAGCTGTTTTTT	CASSLAPGTGTGELFF
TRBV29-1	TRBJ2-1	.	TRBD1	TGCAGCGTCATTGGACAGGGAGGCAATGAGCAGTTCTTC	CSVIGQGGNEQFF
TRBV11-1	TRBJ1-4	few	.	TGTGCCAGCAGCTTCGGCCGGACGAATGAAAAACTGTTTTTT	CASSFGRTNEKLFF
TRBV28	TRBJ1-1	few	TRBD1	TGTGCCAGCAGTCCGGATCCTCCAGGGGGGACTGAAGCTTTCTTT	CASSPDPPGGTEAFF
TRBV19	TRBJ2-1	few	TRBD1	TGTGCCAGTAGTATAGATAGGGCGACAGGGGGGCGGAATGAGCAGTTCTTC	CASSIDRATGGRNEQFF
TRBV4-1	TRBJ2-5	.	.	TGCGCCAGCAGCCAAGGCTCTAAGACCCAGTACTTC	CASSQGSKTQYF
TRBV5-1	TRBJ2-7	many	.	TGCGCCAGCAGCTTGGGGCAGGGGTTGGACGAGCAGTACTTC	CASSLGQGLDEQYF
TRBV19	TRBJ2-1	few	TRBD2	TGTGCCAGTAGTATAACCCTAGCGGGGCCTAATGAGCAGTTCTTC	CASSITLAGPNEQFF
TRBV5-5	TRBJ2-1	.	TRBD2	TGTGCCAGCAGCTTTAGACGGGGGGGGCTCTACAATGAGCAGTTCTTC	CASSFRRGGLYNEQFF
TRBV5-5	TRBJ2-5	many	.	TGTGCCAGCAGCTTGTTGGGAGCCGAAGAGACCCAGTACTTC	CASSLLGAEETQYF
TRBV18	TRBJ2-7	.	.	TGTGCCAGCTCACCACCTGGGCCGACCTACGAGCAGTACTTC	CASSPPGPTYEQYF
TRBV3-1	TRBJ2-1	.	TRBD2	TGTGCCAGCTGGGGCCCCCTCGGAGCGGGGGGTCCCGGTGAGCAGTTCTTC	CASWGPLGAGGPGEQFF
TRBV7-9	TRBJ1-1	.	.	TGTGCCAGCAGCGACCCGGGGCGGGACACTGAAGCTTTCTTT	CASSDPGRDTEAFF
TRBV21-1	TRBJ2-5	.	.	TGTGCCAGCAGCGTATTCCTCGAACGGGAAGAGACCCAGTACTTC	CASSVFLEREETQYF
TRBV6-5	TRBJ1-4	.	.	TGTGCCAGCAGTTACTCCCCAGGGCCCGTTGTGGAAAAACTGTTTTTT	CASSYSPGPVVEKLFF
TRBV7-9	TRBJ2-7	few	TRBD1	TGTGCCAGCAGCACCGGACAGGGGGGCGACGAGCAGTACTTC	CASSTGQGGDEQYF
TRBV5-1	TRBJ1-1	few	.	TGCGCCAGCAGCTTGGACGAGGGTTACAGTGAAGCTTTCTTT	CASSLDEGYSEAFF
TRBV12-3/TRBV12-4	TRBJ2-1	.	.	TGTGCCAGCAGTTTTCCCCTCGGGAGCCACAATGAGCAGTTCTTC	CASSFPLGSHNEQFF
TRBV7-6	TRBJ1-2	many	TRBD1	TGTGCCAGCAGCTCCCCCCCTGGCCAGGGGGACTATGGCTACACCTTC	CASSSPPGQGDYGYTF
TRBV5-1	TRBJ1-1	many	.	TGCGCCAGCAGGAATCAGGGTTCGAGCACTGAAGCTTTCTTT	CASRNQGSSTEAFF
TRBV24-1	TRBJ2-3	.	.	TGTGCCACCAGTGCCGGGGCAGATACGCAGTATTTT	CATSAGADTQYF
TRBV4-1	TRBJ1-2	few	.	TGCGCCAGCAGCCAAGATCCTGGGCAGGGCTATGGCTACACCTTC	CASSQDPGQGYGYTF